The 5 T cell receptor beta chains below were found in one sample sequenced in a study of blood T cell repertoires in COVID-19. Using immunoSEQ multiplex PCR, the repertoire was profiled, and TCRdb retains in-frame clones only, with some absent. The sample has approximately 150,000 clones, approximately 86% seen once. What was sequenced was PBMCs or T cells enriched from blood (not recorded which). These receptors all stem from a woman aged 35 to 49 who had recovered from COVID-19.

V usage is TRBV5-4 and J usage is TRBJ2-1; 9 nucleotides agree with TRBD1. V lost 5 bases to trimming and J lost 7 bases; unmatched junction nucleotides: 16. The CDR3 sequence is 17 residues long. Germline CDR1 and CDR2: SGHNT and YYREEE (reference sequence). The CDR3 region has the DNA TGTGCCAGCAGTTTTGGATCCCCGGGACAGGGCCTTAATGAGCAGTTCTTC. Its protein is CASSFGSPGQGLNEQFF.

The V gene is TRBV7-7, the J gene TRBJ2-1; D ambiguous. V lost 1 base and J lost 0, with 7 bases in between. CDR3 length: 15 residues. Germline CDR1 and CDR2: SSHAT and FNYEAQ (reference sequence). The CDR3 loop is CASSLGGASYNEQFF. In nucleotides, the CDR3 is TGTGCCAGCAGCTTAGGCGGAGCCTCCTACAATGAGCAGTTCTTC.

V usage is TRBV11-3 and J usage is TRBJ1-1; no firm D call. CDR1 is SGHNT, CDR2 YENEEA, per germline. This CDR3 has 14 amino acids. Trimming removed 0 bases from V and 4 bases from J, with 9 bases in between. CDR3 sequence: CASSLDPGSTEAFF. Here the CDR3 DNA reads TGTGCCAGCAGCTTAGATCCGGGAAGCACTGAAGCTTTCTTT.

The chain uses TRBV30 and TRBJ2-1, with TRBD2 identical over 10 bases. Trimming cost V 3 bases and J 1 base; bases outside gene matches: 3. CDR3 length equals 15 residues. Germline V gene lookup returns CDR1 GTSNPN and CDR2 SVGIG (reference sequence). The CDR3 DNA sequence: TGTGCCTGGAGGTTAGCGGGGGGTTCCTACAATGAGCAGTTCTTC. This codes for CAWRLAGGSYNEQFF.

This chain links TRBV5-1 with TRBJ1-2; TRBD1 aligns across 9 bases. V shed 4 bases and J 6 bases; nucleotides not matched to a gene: 7. This CDR3 has 14 amino acids. The germline V gene has CDR1 SGHRS and CDR2 YFSETQ. The CDR3 coding sequence is TGCGCCAGCAGCCCAACCGGGACAGGGAATGGCTACACCTTC. Protein: CASSPTGTGNGYTF.